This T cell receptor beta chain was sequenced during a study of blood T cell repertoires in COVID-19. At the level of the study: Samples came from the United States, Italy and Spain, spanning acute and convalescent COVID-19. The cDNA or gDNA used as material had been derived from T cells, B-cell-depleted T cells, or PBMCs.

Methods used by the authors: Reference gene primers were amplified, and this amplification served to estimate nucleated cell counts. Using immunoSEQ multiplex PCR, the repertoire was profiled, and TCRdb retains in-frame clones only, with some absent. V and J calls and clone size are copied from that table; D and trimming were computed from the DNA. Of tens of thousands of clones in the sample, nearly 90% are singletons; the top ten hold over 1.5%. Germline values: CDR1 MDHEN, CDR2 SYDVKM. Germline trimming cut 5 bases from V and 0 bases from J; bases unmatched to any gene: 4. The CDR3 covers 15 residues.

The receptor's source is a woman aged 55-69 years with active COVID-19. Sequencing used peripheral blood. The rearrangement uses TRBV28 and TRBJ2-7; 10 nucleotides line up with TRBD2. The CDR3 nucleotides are TGTGCCAGCAGTGGGACTAGCGCCCACTCCTACGAGCAGTACTTC. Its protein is CASSGTSAHSYEQYF. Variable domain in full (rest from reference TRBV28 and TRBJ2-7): DVKVTQSSRYLVKRTGEKVFLECVQDMDHENMFWYRQDPGLGLRLIYFSYDVKMKEKGDIPEGYSVSREKKERFSLILESASTNQTSMYLCASSGTSAHSYEQYFGPGTRLTVT.